This TCR beta chain was sequenced for a study of CD8+CD57+ T cells in acquired aplastic anemia. The germline V gene encodes CDR1 DFQATT and CDR2 SNEGSKA (reference sequence). The CDR3 runs 13 residues. With respect to this clonotype: Mismatch with germline at one junction end may stem from a read error.

Genomic DNA served as template for TCR beta VDJ and CDR3 profiling. TCRdb re-derived calls from the reads in MiXCR, one entry per CDR3 protein. The sample has 110,000 or so distinct CDR3 sequences, roughly 50% seen once; the top ten hold about a third. Sequenced input: sorted CD4+, CD8+, or CD8+CD57+ T cells (not recorded which) from PBMCs. This TCR derives from a human donor in good health, serving as a control. The V gene is TRBV20-1, the J gene TRBJ1-2; the D is unclear. The DNA of the CDR3 is TGCAGTGCTAGTGACACCCCTAACTATGGCTACACTTTC. It is translated as CSASDTPNYGYTF.